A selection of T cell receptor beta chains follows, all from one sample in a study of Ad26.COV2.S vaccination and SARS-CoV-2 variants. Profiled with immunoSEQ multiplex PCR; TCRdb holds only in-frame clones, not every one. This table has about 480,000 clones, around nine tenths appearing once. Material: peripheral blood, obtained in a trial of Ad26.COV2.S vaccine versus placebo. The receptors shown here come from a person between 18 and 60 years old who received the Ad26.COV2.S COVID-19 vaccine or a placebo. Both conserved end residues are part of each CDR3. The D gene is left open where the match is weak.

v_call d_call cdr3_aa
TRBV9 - CASSVGTSHGEPQHF
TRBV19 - CASSIDLYWGQPQHF
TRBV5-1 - CASSLVVTDTQYF
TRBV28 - CASSDSGDEQFF
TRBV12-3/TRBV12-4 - CASSDLIPEAFF
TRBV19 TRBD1 CASSIGTGLPGELFF
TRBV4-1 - CASSQDAVLGTSEAFF
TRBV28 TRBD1 CASSSLLAGQVNQPQHF
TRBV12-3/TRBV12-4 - CASRDRAYEQYF
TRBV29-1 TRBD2 CSVDILAEYNEQFF
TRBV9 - CASSIGPISNEQFF
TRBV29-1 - CSASGPHYEQYF
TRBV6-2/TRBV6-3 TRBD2 CASSYHPWREAYYEQYF
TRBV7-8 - CASSRDGYTEAFF
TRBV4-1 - CASSQVLSLYEKLFF
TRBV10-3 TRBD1 CAISGTGGSYNEQFF
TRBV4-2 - CASSLDLGASNQPQHF
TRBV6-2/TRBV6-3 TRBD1 CASSFRDRGNEKLFF
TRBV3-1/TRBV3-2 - CASSQSTEAFF
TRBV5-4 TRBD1 CASSAGQGRQGEKLFF
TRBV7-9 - CASSLEVRGELFF
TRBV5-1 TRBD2 CASSLVGGGYEQYF
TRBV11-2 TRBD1 CASSPNGVGGAGANVLTF
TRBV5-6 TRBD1 CASSLGDRYVTYEQYF
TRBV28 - CASSPPLATASTDTQYF
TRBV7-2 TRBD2 CASRPGLAGGGEQFF
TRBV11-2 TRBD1 CASSEQGGSPLHF
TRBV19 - CASSGEWGNSNQPQHF
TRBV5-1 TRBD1 CASSLSTGSRADTQYF
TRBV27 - CASSSDGRERYF
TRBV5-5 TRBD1 CASSFLGTGGNQPQHF